A selection of T cell receptor beta chains follows, all from one sample in a study of T cell responses to AZD1222 COVID-19 vaccine. Produced via immunoSEQ multiplex PCR; TCRdb's table is partial and in-frame only. Of about 94,000 clones in the sample, 75% to 90% were seen once. The sequencing here drew on peripheral blood, taken 28 days after the second AZD1222 dose. These receptors were collected from an adult who received the AZD1222 COVID-19 vaccine. Both conserved end residues are part of each CDR3. The D gene is left open where the match is weak. The size entry is marked missing in some rows and otherwise reads once, few, many or a size class.

j_gene: TRBJ2-2
d_gene: TRBD2
abundance: -
v_gene: TRBV5-4
CDR3nt: TGTGCCAGCAGCTATTTAGGACGGACTAGCGGGAGGCCCAACACCGGGGAGCTGTTTTTT
CDR3aa: CASSYLGRTSGRPNTGELFF

j_gene: TRBJ1-5
d_gene: -
abundance: few
v_gene: TRBV5-5
CDR3nt: TGTGCCAGCAGCTTGGATTATAGCAATCAGCCCCAGCATTTT
CDR3aa: CASSLDYSNQPQHF

j_gene: TRBJ2-3
d_gene: -
abundance: -
v_gene: TRBV24-1
CDR3nt: TGTGCCACCAGTGATCGGGGGACGCGGGAAGATACGCAGTATTTT
CDR3aa: CATSDRGTREDTQYF

j_gene: TRBJ2-2
d_gene: -
abundance: -
v_gene: TRBV5-1
CDR3nt: TGCGCCAGCAGCTTTGGCAGCTCGAACACCGGGGAGCTGTTTTTT
CDR3aa: CASSFGSSNTGELFF

j_gene: TRBJ2-7
d_gene: -
abundance: -
v_gene: TRBV6-1
CDR3nt: TGTGCCAGCAGTGAATCCCCGGGGTCGACCTACGAGCAGTACTTC
CDR3aa: CASSESPGSTYEQYF

j_gene: TRBJ2-1
d_gene: -
abundance: -
v_gene: TRBV18
CDR3nt: TGTGCCAGCTCACAACAGGGTTTTGAGTCCAATGAGCAGTTCTTC
CDR3aa: CASSQQGFESNEQFF

j_gene: TRBJ2-2
d_gene: TRBD2
abundance: -
v_gene: TRBV5-4
CDR3nt: TGTGCCAGCAGCCCACGGACTAGCGGGAACACCGGGGAGCTGTTTTTT
CDR3aa: CASSPRTSGNTGELFF

j_gene: TRBJ2-1
d_gene: TRBD1
abundance: -
v_gene: TRBV7-3
CDR3nt: TGTGCCAGCAGCTTAAAGGTGGGACAGGGCTACAATGAGCAGTTCTTC
CDR3aa: CASSLKVGQGYNEQFF

j_gene: TRBJ2-7
d_gene: -
abundance: -
v_gene: TRBV5-1
CDR3nt: TGCGCCAGCAGCCCGGTGGGAGTTATGTACGAGCAGTACTTC
CDR3aa: CASSPVGVMYEQYF

j_gene: TRBJ2-1
d_gene: -
abundance: -
v_gene: TRBV3-1/TRBV3-2
CDR3nt: TGTGCCAGCAGCCAAGAAGGCTCCTACAATGAGCAGTTCTTC
CDR3aa: CASSQEGSYNEQFF

j_gene: TRBJ2-7
d_gene: -
abundance: -
v_gene: TRBV6-6
CDR3nt: TGTGCCAGCAGTGTAGGCCGGGGATACTACGAGCAGTACTTC
CDR3aa: CASSVGRGYYEQYF

j_gene: TRBJ1-3
d_gene: -
abundance: -
v_gene: TRBV5-1
CDR3nt: TGCGCCAGCAGCTTGGCAACGGGACGTCTCTCTGGAAACACCATATATTTT
CDR3aa: CASSLATGRLSGNTIYF

j_gene: TRBJ2-7
d_gene: TRBD1
abundance: -
v_gene: TRBV7-9
CDR3nt: TGTGCCAGCAGCTTCCCCTCCGCGACAGGGGGCTACGAGCAGTACTTC
CDR3aa: CASSFPSATGGYEQYF

j_gene: TRBJ1-1
d_gene: -
abundance: -
v_gene: TRBV12-5
CDR3nt: TGTGCTAGTGGTACATCAACCTTT
CDR3aa: CASGTSTF

j_gene: TRBJ2-1
d_gene: TRBD1
abundance: -
v_gene: TRBV7-6
CDR3nt: TGTGCCAGCACCTCAGGGGGCGCCTCCTACAATGAGCAGTTCTTC
CDR3aa: CASTSGGASYNEQFF

j_gene: TRBJ2-1
d_gene: TRBD2
abundance: few
v_gene: TRBV19
CDR3nt: TGTGCCAGTAGTCCCGGGACTAGTATCGATGAGCAGTTCTTC
CDR3aa: CASSPGTSIDEQFF

j_gene: TRBJ1-3
d_gene: -
abundance: once
v_gene: TRBV4-1
CDR3nt: TGCGCCAGCAGCCAAGATTTCGTCACCATATATTTT
CDR3aa: CASSQDFVTIYF

j_gene: TRBJ2-5
d_gene: TRBD1
abundance: -
v_gene: TRBV24-1
CDR3nt: TGTGCCACCAGTGATACCGGACAGGGGGAGACCCAGTACTTC
CDR3aa: CATSDTGQGETQYF

j_gene: TRBJ1-3
d_gene: -
abundance: -
v_gene: TRBV12-3/TRBV12-4
CDR3nt: TGTGCCAGCAGCCCAGCTCGTGTAAACACCATATATTTT
CDR3aa: CASSPARVNTIYF

j_gene: TRBJ1-5
d_gene: -
abundance: -
v_gene: TRBV28
CDR3nt: TGTGCCAGCAGAAACACCGGGAGGAGAAGTAGCAATCAGCCCCAGCATTTT
CDR3aa: CASRNTGRRSSNQPQHF

j_gene: TRBJ1-2
d_gene: TRBD1
abundance: -
v_gene: TRBV2
CDR3nt: TGTGCCAGCAGTGGACAGGGTATGGGTGGCTACACCTTC
CDR3aa: CASSGQGMGGYTF

j_gene: TRBJ2-2
d_gene: TRBD1
abundance: -
v_gene: TRBV6-6
CDR3nt: TGTGCCAGCAAGGGGGCGCAGAACACCGGGGAGCTGTTTTTT
CDR3aa: CASKGAQNTGELFF

j_gene: TRBJ2-2
d_gene: -
abundance: once
v_gene: TRBV21-1
CDR3nt: TGTGCCAGCATGGGAGGGAGCACCGGGGAGCTGTTTTTT
CDR3aa: CASMGGSTGELFF

j_gene: TRBJ2-1
d_gene: -
abundance: -
v_gene: TRBV27
CDR3nt: TGTGCCAGCAGGGTTACTCTAGGACGGGACTACAATGAGCAGTTCTTC
CDR3aa: CASRVTLGRDYNEQFF

j_gene: TRBJ2-3
d_gene: TRBD1
abundance: once
v_gene: TRBV2
CDR3nt: TGTGCCAGCAGGGACGAGACAGGGACAGATACGCAGTATTTT
CDR3aa: CASRDETGTDTQYF

j_gene: TRBJ2-5
d_gene: TRBD1
abundance: -
v_gene: TRBV11-1
CDR3nt: TGTGCCAGCAGCTCAGTGACAGGGGTAGGGGAGACCCAGTACTTC
CDR3aa: CASSSVTGVGETQYF

j_gene: TRBJ2-2
d_gene: TRBD1
abundance: -
v_gene: TRBV6-4
CDR3nt: TGTGCCAGCAGACTACAGGGGGCGAGCACCGGGGAGCTGTTTTTT
CDR3aa: CASRLQGASTGELFF

j_gene: TRBJ1-3
d_gene: -
abundance: few
v_gene: TRBV10-3
CDR3nt: TGTGCCATCCATTCGGCCGGAAACACCATATATTTT
CDR3aa: CAIHSAGNTIYF

j_gene: TRBJ2-7
d_gene: -
abundance: -
v_gene: TRBV27
CDR3nt: TGTGCCAGCAGTCTTTCTGAGGCCCTCAACGAGCAGTACTTC
CDR3aa: CASSLSEALNEQYF

j_gene: TRBJ1-4
d_gene: -
abundance: few
v_gene: TRBV19
CDR3nt: TGTGCCAGTAGTACCCCGGGGGGACAAGGCAATGAAAAACTGTTTTTT
CDR3aa: CASSTPGGQGNEKLFF

j_gene: TRBJ2-3
d_gene: TRBD1
abundance: -
v_gene: TRBV5-1
CDR3nt: TGCGCCAGCAGCCCTGGTGGACAGGGCCACACAGATACGCAGTATTTT
CDR3aa: CASSPGGQGHTDTQYF

j_gene: TRBJ2-1
d_gene: -
abundance: -
v_gene: TRBV5-1
CDR3nt: TGCGCCAGCAGCTTGGTAGTAGACAATGAGCAGTTCTTC
CDR3aa: CASSLVVDNEQFF

j_gene: TRBJ2-2
d_gene: -
abundance: -
v_gene: TRBV5-4
CDR3nt: TGTGCCAGCAGCTTAAAAGAGGTGAACACCGGGGAGCTGTTTTTT
CDR3aa: CASSLKEVNTGELFF